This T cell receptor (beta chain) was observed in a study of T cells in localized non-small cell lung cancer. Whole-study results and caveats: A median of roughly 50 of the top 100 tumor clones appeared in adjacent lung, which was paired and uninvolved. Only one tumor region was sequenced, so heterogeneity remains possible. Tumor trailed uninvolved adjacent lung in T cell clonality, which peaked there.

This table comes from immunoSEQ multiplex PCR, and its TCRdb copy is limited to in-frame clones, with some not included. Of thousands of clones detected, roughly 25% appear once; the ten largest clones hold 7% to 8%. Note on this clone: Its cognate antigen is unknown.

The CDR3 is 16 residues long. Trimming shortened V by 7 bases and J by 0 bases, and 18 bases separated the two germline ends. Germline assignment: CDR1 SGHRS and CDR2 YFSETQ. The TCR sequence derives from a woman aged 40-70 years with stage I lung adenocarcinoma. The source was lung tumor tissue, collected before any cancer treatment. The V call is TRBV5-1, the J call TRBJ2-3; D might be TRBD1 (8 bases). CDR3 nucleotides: TGCGCCAGCTCGACACAGGGGGGGTGGAGCACAGATACGCAGTATTTT. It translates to CASSTQGGWSTDTQYF.